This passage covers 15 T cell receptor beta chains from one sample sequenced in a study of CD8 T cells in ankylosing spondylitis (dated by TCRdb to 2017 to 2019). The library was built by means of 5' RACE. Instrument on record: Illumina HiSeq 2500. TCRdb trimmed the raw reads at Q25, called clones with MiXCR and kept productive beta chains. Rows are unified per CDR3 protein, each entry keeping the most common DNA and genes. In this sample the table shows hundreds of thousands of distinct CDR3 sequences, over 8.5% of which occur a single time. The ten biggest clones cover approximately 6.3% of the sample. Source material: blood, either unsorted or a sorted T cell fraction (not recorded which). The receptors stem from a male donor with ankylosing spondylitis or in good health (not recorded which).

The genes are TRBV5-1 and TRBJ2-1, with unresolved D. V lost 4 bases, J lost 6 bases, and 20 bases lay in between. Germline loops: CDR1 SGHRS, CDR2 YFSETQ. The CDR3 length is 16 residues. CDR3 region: CASSLSGSQISNEQFF. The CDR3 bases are TGCGCCAGCAGCCTGAGTGGAAGCCAGATCAGCAATGAGCAGTTCTTC.

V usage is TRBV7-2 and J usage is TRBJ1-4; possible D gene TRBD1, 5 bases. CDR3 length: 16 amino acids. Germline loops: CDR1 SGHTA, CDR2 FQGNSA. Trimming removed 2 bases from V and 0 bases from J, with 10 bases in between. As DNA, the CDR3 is TGTGCCAGCAGCTTAAGGGGCGGTGCAACTAATGAAAAACTGTTTTTT. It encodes CASSLRGGATNEKLFF.

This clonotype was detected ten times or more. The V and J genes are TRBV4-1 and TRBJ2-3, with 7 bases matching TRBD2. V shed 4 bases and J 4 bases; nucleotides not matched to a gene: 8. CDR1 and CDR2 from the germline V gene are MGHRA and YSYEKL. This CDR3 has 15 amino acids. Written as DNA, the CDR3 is TGCGCCAGCAGCCTCACTGGGAGGGACGCAGATACGCAGTATTTT. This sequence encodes CASSLTGRDADTQYF.

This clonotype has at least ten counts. The CDR3 loop reads CATSRAYLATGELFF. CDR3 nucleotides: TGTGCCACCAGCAGAGCATATTTAGCCACCGGGGAGCTGTTTTTT. The J gene is TRBJ2-2, the V gene TRBV15; the D is unclear. Germline loops: CDR1 LNHNV, CDR2 YYDKDF (reference sequence). CDR3 length: 15 residues. V was cut by 1 base and J by 4 bases, with 10 bases left in between.

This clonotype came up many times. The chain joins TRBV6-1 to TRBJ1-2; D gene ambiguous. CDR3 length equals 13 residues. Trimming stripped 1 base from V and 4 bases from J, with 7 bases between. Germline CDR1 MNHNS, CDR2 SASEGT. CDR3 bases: TGTGCCAGCAGTGAAGTAGGGCCCTATGGCTACACCTTC. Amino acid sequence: CASSEVGPYGYTF.

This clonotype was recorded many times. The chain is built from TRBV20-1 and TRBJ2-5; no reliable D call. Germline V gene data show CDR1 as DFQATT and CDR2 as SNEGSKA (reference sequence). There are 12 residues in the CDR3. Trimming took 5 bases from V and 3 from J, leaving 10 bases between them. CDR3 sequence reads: CSAVVGKETQYF. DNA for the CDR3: TGCAGTGCTGTTGTAGGCAAAGAGACCCAGTACTTC.

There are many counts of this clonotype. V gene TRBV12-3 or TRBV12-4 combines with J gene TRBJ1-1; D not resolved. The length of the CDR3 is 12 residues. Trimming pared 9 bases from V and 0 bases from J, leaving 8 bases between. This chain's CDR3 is CASGHLNTEAFF. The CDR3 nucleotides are TGTGCCAGTGGTCATCTGAACACTGAAGCTTTCTTT.

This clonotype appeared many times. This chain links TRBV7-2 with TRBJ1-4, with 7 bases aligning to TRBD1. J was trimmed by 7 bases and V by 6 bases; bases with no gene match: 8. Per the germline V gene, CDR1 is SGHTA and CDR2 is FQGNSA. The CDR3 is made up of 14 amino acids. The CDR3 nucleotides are TGTGCCAGCAGGTCCGGGACAGAGAGTGAAAAACTGTTTTTT. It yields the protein CASRSGTESEKLFF.

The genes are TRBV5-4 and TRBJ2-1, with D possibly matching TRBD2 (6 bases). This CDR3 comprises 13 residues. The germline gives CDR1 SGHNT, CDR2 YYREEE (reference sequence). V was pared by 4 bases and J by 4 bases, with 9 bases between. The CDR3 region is CASSGDLYNEQFF. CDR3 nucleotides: TGTGCCAGCAGCGGGGACTTATACAATGAGCAGTTCTTC.

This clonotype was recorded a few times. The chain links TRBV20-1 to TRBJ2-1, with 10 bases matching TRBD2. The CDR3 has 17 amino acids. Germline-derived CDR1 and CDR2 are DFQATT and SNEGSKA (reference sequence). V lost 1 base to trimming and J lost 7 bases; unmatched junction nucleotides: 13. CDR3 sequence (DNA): TGCAGTGCTAGAGGGTGGGGGGGGCTAGCGGGAGAAAATGAGCAGTTCTTC. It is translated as CSARGWGGLAGENEQFF.

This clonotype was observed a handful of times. The chain's CDR3 is CASSLAADATPRGYNEQFF. CDR3 sequence (DNA): TGTGCCAGCAGCTTAGCAGCGGATGCTACTCCCCGAGGGTACAATGAGCAGTTCTTC. The gene calls are TRBV7-2 and TRBJ2-1; possibly TRBD2 for D (5 bases). This CDR3 contains 19 residues. The V gene lost 0 bases and the J gene lost 4 bases, with 22 bases spanning the gap. Germline CDR1 SGHTA, CDR2 FQGNSA. Using reference TRBV7-2 and TRBJ2-1 for the parts outside the CDR3, the full variable domain is GAGVSQSPSNKVTEKGKDVELRCDPISGHTALYWYRQSLGQGLEFLIYFQGNSAPDKSGLPSDRFSAERTGGSVSTLTIQRTQQEDSAVYLCASSLAADATPRGYNEQFFGPGTRLTVL.

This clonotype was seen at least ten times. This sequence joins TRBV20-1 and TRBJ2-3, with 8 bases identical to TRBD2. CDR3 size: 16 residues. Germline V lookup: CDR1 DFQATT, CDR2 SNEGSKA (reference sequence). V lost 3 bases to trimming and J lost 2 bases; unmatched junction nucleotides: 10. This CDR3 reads CSASPTLADLTDTQYF. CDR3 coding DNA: TGCAGTGCTAGCCCAACACTAGCGGACCTCACAGATACGCAGTATTTT.

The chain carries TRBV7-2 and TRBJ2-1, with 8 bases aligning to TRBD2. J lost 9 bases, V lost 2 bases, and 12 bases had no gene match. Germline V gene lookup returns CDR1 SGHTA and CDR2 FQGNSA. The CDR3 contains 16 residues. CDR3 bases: TGTGCCAGCAGCTTAAGTTGGCGGGAGGCTGGTAGTGAGCAGTTCTTC. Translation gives CASSLSWREAGSEQFF.

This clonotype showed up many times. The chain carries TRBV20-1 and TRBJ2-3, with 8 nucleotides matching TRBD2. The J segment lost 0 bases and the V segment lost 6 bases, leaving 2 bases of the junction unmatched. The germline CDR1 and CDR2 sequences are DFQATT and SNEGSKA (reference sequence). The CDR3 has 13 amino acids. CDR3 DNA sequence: TGCAGTGCCCGGGAGGGGAGCACAGATACGCAGTATTTT. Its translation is CSAREGSTDTQYF.

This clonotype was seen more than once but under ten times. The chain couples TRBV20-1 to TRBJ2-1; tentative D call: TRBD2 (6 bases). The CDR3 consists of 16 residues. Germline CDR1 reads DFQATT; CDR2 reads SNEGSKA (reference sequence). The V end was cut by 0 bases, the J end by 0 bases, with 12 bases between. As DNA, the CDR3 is TGCAGTGCTAGAGATATTCGGGGGTCCTCCTACAATGAGCAGTTCTTC. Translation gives CSARDIRGSSYNEQFF.